These 31 T cell receptor beta chains originate from one sample sequenced in a study of control samples from healthy donors and cancer patients. Assay: immunoSEQ multiplex PCR; the TCRdb copy retains only in-frame clones and omits some. The table records 65,000 to 95,000 clones, about 90% of them present only once. The sample consisted of blood. The receptors come from a man over 45 in good health.

This clone was seen only once. The chain employs TRBV12-3 or TRBV12-4 and TRBJ1-1, with D uncertain. The CDR3 is made up of 12 amino acids. V was shortened by 5 bases and J by 4 bases, with 8 bases between the two germline ends. This chain's CDR3 is CASSPQFTEAFF. In DNA, the CDR3 is TGTGCCAGCAGTCCCCAGTTCACTGAAGCTTTCTTT.

The rearrangement links TRBV23-1 to TRBJ2-2; TRBD1 matches 12 bases. TRBV23-1 is given ORF status, its function remaining uncertain. This CDR3 is built from 16 residues. V lost 8 bases and J lost 5; bases outside the gene matches: 9. The CDR3 bases are TGCGCCAGCTTAAAGGGACAGGGGGCTGAGACCGGGGAGCTGTTTTTT. It specifies CASLKGQGAETGELFF.

This chain links TRBV30 with TRBJ2-3; D remains ambiguous. CDR1 GTSNPN and CDR2 SVGIG come from the germline V gene (reference sequence). The CDR3 extends over 14 amino acids. Trimming pared 1 base from V and 2 bases from J, leaving 10 bases between. CDR3 DNA: TGTGCCTGGAGTGCACTGCAAAACACAGATACGCAGTATTTT. Translating it yields CAWSALQNTDTQYF. Together with reference TRBV30 and TRBJ2-3, the CDR3 gives the full variable domain: SQTIHQWPATLVQPVGSPLSLECTVEGTSNPNLYWYRQAAGRGLQLLFYSVGIGQISSEVPQNLSASRPQDRQFILSSKKLLLSDSGFYLCAWSALQNTDTQYFGPGTRLTVL.

In its sample, this clone was seen a few times. The chain recombines TRBV5-4 with TRBJ2-2; 8 nucleotides agree with TRBD1. Germline loops: CDR1 SGHNT, CDR2 YYREEE (reference sequence). J lost 6 bases, V lost 3 bases, and 4 bases had no gene match. This CDR3 comprises 14 residues. The CDR3 nucleotides read TGTGCCAGCAGCTCAGGGGGCGAAGCCGGGGAGCTGTTTTTT. Its protein product is CASSSGGEAGELFF.

This clone turned up a few times. The chain has TRBV29-1 and TRBJ1-2; D might be TRBD1 (6 bases). V lost 1 base, J lost 6 bases, and 12 bases lay in between. This CDR3 region has 13 residues. CDR1 is SQVTM and CDR2 is ANQGSEA in the germline V gene. The CDR3 DNA follows: TGCAGCGTTGAAGTAGGGGGGGCGGATGGCTACACCTTC. As protein: CSVEVGGADGYTF.

The J gene is TRBJ2-7, the V gene TRBV27, with D tentatively TRBD2 (5 bases). Germline loops: CDR1 MNHEY, CDR2 SMNVEV (reference sequence). V shed 3 bases and J shed 5 bases, with 17 bases lying between them. This CDR3 spans 15 amino acids. CDR3 DNA: TGTGCCAGCAGTTTCGGACTGGGCGGTCGGGACGAGCAGTACTTC. It encodes CASSFGLGGRDEQYF.

The J gene is TRBJ2-3, the V gene TRBV6-6; D is unresolved. From germline, CDR1 is MNHNY and CDR2 SVGAGI (reference sequence). The CDR3 is 15 amino acids. The germline V and J ends were trimmed by 4 bases and 4 bases, with 15 bases remaining between them. The CDR3 DNA sequence: TGTGCCAGCAGTTTGAATCCCACAATCTCAGATACGCAGTATTTT. Protein product: CASSLNPTISDTQYF.

The chain couples TRBV5-1 to TRBJ2-5; D is possibly TRBD1 or TRBD2 (5 bases each). The V end lost 2 bases, the J end lost 3 bases, and 8 bases lay between the germline ends. Germline loops: CDR1 SGHRS, CDR2 YFSETQ. The CDR3 extends over 13 amino acids. This CDR3 reads CASSFGAEETQYF. CDR3 bases: TGCGCCAGCAGCTTCGGGGCAGAAGAGACCCAGTACTTC.

This chain connects TRBV4-3 to TRBJ1-5, with D hard to call. Germline-derived CDR1 and CDR2 are LGHNA and YSLEER. The CDR3 is 18 amino acids. Between the trimmed V and J ends, which lost 0 bases and 5 bases, there was a span of 20 bases. The CDR3 protein is CASSQDYVAGNSDQPQHF. CDR3 nucleotide sequence: TGCGCCAGCAGCCAAGATTACGTGGCGGGGAACAGTGATCAGCCCCAGCATTTT.

The chain recombines TRBV29-1 with TRBJ2-3; tentatively, D is TRBD2 (5 bases). The CDR3 loop spans 14 amino acids. Trimming cost V 3 bases and J 0 bases, with 10 bases left between them. Germline CDR1 SQVTM, CDR2 ANQGSEA. Here the CDR3 DNA reads TGCAGCGTTGACCGGGGAGACAGCACAGATACGCAGTATTTT. Amino acids: CSVDRGDSTDTQYF.

V usage is TRBV19 and J usage is TRBJ2-7; the D gene could be TRBD1 or TRBD2 (5 bases each). Germline CDR1 and CDR2: LNHDA and SQIVND (reference sequence). Trimming stripped 4 bases from V and 5 bases from J, with 18 bases between. The CDR3 consists of 15 residues. For the CDR3, the DNA is TGTGCCAGTAGTACCACGACCGGGGCGAGGGACGAGCAGTACTTC. Protein sequence: CASSTTTGARDEQYF.

The J gene is TRBJ2-2, the V gene TRBV7-3; no clear D. Germline CDR1 SGHTA, CDR2 FQGTGA. V shed 5 bases and J shed 3 bases, with 7 bases lying between them. The CDR3 sequence is 13 residues long. The CDR3 is CASSQDYTGELFF. The CDR3 bases are TGTGCCAGCAGCCAAGACTACACCGGGGAGCTGTTTTTT.

This clone was recorded only once. The chain joins TRBV30 to TRBJ1-5, with D unresolved. CDR3 length equals 13 residues. Germline V gives CDR1 GTSNPN, CDR2 SVGIG (reference sequence). The germline V and J ends were trimmed by 0 bases and 0 bases, with 3 bases remaining between them. The CDR3 reads CAWSVLSNQPQHF. CDR3 in DNA: TGTGCCTGGAGTGTACTTAGCAATCAGCCCCAGCATTTT.

CDR3 in amino acids: CASSLQVQETQYF. In nucleotides, the CDR3 is TGTGCCAGCTCACTGCAGGTCCAAGAGACCCAGTACTTC. This chain links TRBV18 with TRBJ2-5; D gene unclear. The germline gives CDR1 KGHSH, CDR2 LQKENI. CDR3 length: 13 residues. The germline V and J ends were trimmed by 4 bases and 1 base, with 7 bases remaining between them.

The chain joins TRBV7-9 to TRBJ2-1; 7 positions match TRBD2. Germline CDR1 and CDR2: SEHNR and FQNEAQ (reference sequence). This CDR3 has 14 amino acids. Trimming at V came to 6 bases and at J to 5 bases, leaving 7 bases not matched to a gene. CDR3 in DNA: TGTGCCAGCAGGCTATCTAGCGGTGACAATGAGCAGTTCTTC. Protein sequence: CASRLSSGDNEQFF.

This clone has just a few counts. The chain employs TRBV11-2 and TRBJ2-3; 10 bases line up with TRBD2. The CDR3 runs to 16 residues. Trimming removed 1 base from V and 5 bases from J; junction bases left unmatched: 6. CDR1 SGHAT and CDR2 FQNNGV come from the germline V gene. The CDR3 DNA follows: TGTGCCAGCAGCTTAGGGGGAGCGGGAGGGCGAGATACGCAGTATTTT. Translated: CASSLGGAGGRDTQYF.

The chain employs TRBV7-2 and TRBJ1-2, with 8 bases identical to TRBD1. V trimming: 5 bases; J trimming: 4 bases; junction bases outside the gene matches: 9. The length of the CDR3 is 15 residues. CDR1 is SGHTA, CDR2 FQGNSA, per germline. CDR3 sequence (DNA): TGTGCCAGCAGCGAGGGGCAGGGGGCTGGCTATGGCTACACCTTC. Its translation: CASSEGQGAGYGYTF.

The V and J genes are TRBV3-1 (or the pseudogene TRBV3-2) and TRBJ2-7; 7 bases line up with TRBD2. The CDR3 has 14 residues. With 2 bases clipped from V and 5 bases from J, the junction kept 6 bases outside the gene matches. Per germline, CDR1 LGHDT and CDR2 YNNKEL (reference sequence). The CDR3 reads CASSQTGGSHEQYF. The DNA for the CDR3 is TGTGCCAGCAGCCAAACAGGCGGGAGCCACGAGCAGTACTTC.

The chain combines TRBV16 with TRBJ1-1; D perhaps matches TRBD1 (5 bases). V was pared by 0 bases and J by 11 bases, with 10 bases between. Germline V gene sequence: CDR1 KGHSY, CDR2 FQNENV. CDR3 length: 12 residues. CDR3 loop: CASSQSGNRAFF. The CDR3 bases are TGTGCCAGCAGCCAATCGGGAAACAGGGCTTTCTTT.

This chain links TRBV2 with TRBJ2-7; TRBD2 aligns across 9 bases. The V gene end was trimmed by 7 bases and the J gene end by 2 bases; junction bases not matched to a gene: 0. Germline V gene data show CDR1 as SNHLY and CDR2 as FYNNEI. The CDR3 is made up of 12 amino acids. The CDR3 sequence: CASKRGAYEQYF. DNA of the CDR3: TGTGCCAGCAAGCGGGGGGCCTACGAGCAGTACTTC.

The rearrangement joins TRBV13 to TRBJ2-3, with 7 bases identical to TRBD2. V dropped 5 bases and J dropped 8; count of bases not matched to a gene: 10. Germline lookup yields CDR1 PRHDT and CDR2 FYEKMQ (reference sequence). The CDR3 runs to 14 residues. This CDR3 is CASSVSGGVGTQYF. CDR3 sequence (DNA): TGTGCCAGCAGCGTTTCTGGGGGGGTCGGTACGCAGTATTTT.

V and J are TRBV11-2 and TRBJ2-3; either TRBD1 or TRBD2 may supply D (7 bases each). V was pared by 3 bases and J by 3 bases, with 13 bases between. CDR1 and CDR2 (germline): SGHAT, FQNNGV. The CDR3 covers 15 residues. The CDR3 nucleotides are TGTGCCAGCAGCTTTGGCAGGGGGGGAACAGATACGCAGTATTTT. Translated, it gives CASSFGRGGTDTQYF. The whole variable domain, filled in from reference TRBV11-2 and TRBJ2-3, reads EAGVAQSPRYKIIEKRQSVAFWCNPISGHATLYWYQQILGQGPKLLIQFQNNGVVDDSQLPKDRFSAERLKGVDSTLKIQPAKLEDSAVYLCASSFGRGGTDTQYFGPGTRLTVL.

The gene calls are TRBV7-3 and TRBJ2-7; 7 positions agree with TRBD2. Germline CDR1 reads SGHTA; CDR2 reads FQGTGA. CDR3 length equals 14 residues. With V trimmed by 5 bases and J by 2 bases, 6 bases remained unmatched. In DNA, the CDR3 is TGTGCCAGCAGCCCACAGCGGGATCCCTACGAGCAGTACTTC. It specifies CASSPQRDPYEQYF.

This chain links TRBV19 with TRBJ2-2, with 7 bases identical to TRBD1. Germline CDR1 reads LNHDA; CDR2 reads SQIVND (reference sequence). The CDR3 is made up of 15 amino acids. The V segment lost 6 bases and the J segment 5 bases; nucleotides outside the gene matches: 9. Written as DNA, the CDR3 is TGTGCCAGTAGCCTACAGGGGCGCTGGACCGGGGAGCTGTTTTTT. Protein: CASSLQGRWTGELFF.

J is TRBJ2-1 and V is TRBV24-1; D call uncertain. V lost 0 bases and J 7 bases, leaving 9 bases between the germline ends. The CDR3 extends over 14 amino acids. Germline lookup yields CDR1 KGHDR and CDR2 SFDVKD. The CDR3 region has the DNA TGTGCCACCAGTGATTTGCAGGAAAGGAATGAGCAGTTCTTC. Protein product: CATSDLQERNEQFF.

The J gene is TRBJ1-1, the V gene TRBV12-3 or TRBV12-4; D gene uncertain. Trimming took 7 bases from V and 4 from J, leaving 13 bases between them. This CDR3 is 13 amino acids long. In nucleotides, the CDR3 is TGTGCCAGCATCGCTACGATTGGCACTGAAGCTTTCTTT. Translated: CASIATIGTEAFF.

This chain joins TRBV5-1 and TRBJ2-3, with 8 positions matching TRBD2. This CDR3 comprises 14 residues. V lost 2 bases to trimming and J lost 4 bases; unmatched junction nucleotides: 3. CDR1 SGHRS and CDR2 YFSETQ come from the germline V gene. CDR3 DNA: TGCGCCAGCAGCTTAGCGGGAGAATCAGATACGCAGTATTTT. Its translation is CASSLAGESDTQYF.

This clone was counted a single time. V and J are TRBV10-2 and TRBJ2-5; 12 bases line up with TRBD2. Looked up from germline, CDR1 is WSHSY and CDR2 is SAAADI. The CDR3 contains 15 residues. The trim removed 8 bases at V and 5 bases at J, leaving 9 bases unmatched. The CDR3 DNA is TGCGCCAGCTCCAGGACTAGCGGGGAAGGGGAGACCCAGTACTTC. Translated: CASSRTSGEGETQYF.

The chain employs TRBV19 and TRBJ1-4; no clear D. Germline loops: CDR1 LNHDA, CDR2 SQIVND (reference sequence). The V and J ends lost 7 bases and 0 bases respectively, with 12 bases between them. The CDR3 consists of 15 residues. The CDR3 sequence is CASTLVPATNEKLFF. The CDR3 DNA sequence: TGTGCCAGTACCCTTGTGCCGGCAACTAATGAAAAACTGTTTTTT.

The chain links TRBV6-5 to TRBJ2-5, with 7 nucleotides matching TRBD1. This CDR3 spans 15 amino acids. J lost 1 base, V lost 6 bases, and 8 bases had no gene match. From germline, CDR1 is MNHEY and CDR2 SVGAGI. CDR3 coding DNA: TGTGCCAGCAGCAGGGGGAAGGGGACCCAAGAGACCCAGTACTTC. Residues: CASSRGKGTQETQYF.

The chain joins TRBV15 to TRBJ2-6; 13 positions match TRBD2. The CDR3 is made up of 19 amino acids. J gave up 0 bases and V 5 bases, and 7 bases lay outside the gene matches. Germline V gene data show CDR1 as LNHNV and CDR2 as YYDKDF (reference sequence). The CDR3 DNA reads as TGTGCCACCAGCCCCCGACTAGCGGGAGGTCTCTCTGGGGCCAACGTCCTGACTTTC. Residues: CATSPRLAGGLSGANVLTF.